These T cell receptor beta chains were read from a single sample in a study of shared clonotypes between healthy human individuals. Sequencing used immunoSEQ multiplex PCR; TCRdb keeps in-frame clones, though not all of them. The top ten clones hold over 0.12% of a sample with 2 million to 3 million clones, around nine tenths of them seen once. The source material was naive CD4+ T cells sorted from blood. The receptors come from a man aged 18 to 30 in good health. The CDR3 runs from the conserved cysteine through the conserved F or W. The order of the fields is clone size, CDR3 length, J gene, D gene, V gene, CDR3 DNA, CDR3 protein. A D gene is named only where the DNA matches it firmly. Only part of the rows carry a size: once, few, many, or a class if the clone is expanded.

>.|15|TRBJ2-5|.|TRBV11-2
TGTGCCAGTAGTCTGGGACAAGAGGGTCAAGAGACCCAGTACTTC
CASSLGQEGQETQYF
>.|11|TRBJ2-5|.|TRBV30
TGTGCCTGGCGCTTACAAGAGACCCAGTACTTC
CAWRLQETQYF
>.|13|TRBJ1-4|.|TRBV30
TGTGCCTGGAGTCTGGACGCCCGAGAAAAACTGTTTTTT
CAWSLDAREKLFF
>.|14|TRBJ2-7|TRBD2|TRBV27
TGTGCCGTCGGGAGGCCACAACTCACAAACGAGCAGTACTTC
CAVGRPQLTNEQYF
>once|16|TRBJ2-1|TRBD1|TRBV4-1
TGCGCCAGCAGCCAGCCCTCTAGGACAGGCAACAATGAGCAGTTCTTC
CASSQPSRTGNNEQFF
>.|12|TRBJ2-7|TRBD2|TRBV28
TGTGCCAGCAGGGAAGCGGGGGGGGAGCAGTACTTC
CASREAGGEQYF
>.|15|TRBJ2-3|TRBD2|TRBV9
TGTGCCAGCAGCCGCAGCGGGGGGTCTACAGATACGCAGTATTTT
CASSRSGGSTDTQYF
>.|15|TRBJ1-5|TRBD1|TRBV19
TGTGCCAGTAGTATAACATACAGGGGAAGGCAGCCCCAGCATTTT
CASSITYRGRQPQHF
>.|13|TRBJ2-7|.|TRBV15
TGTGCCACCAGCAGAGAGACAGGTGACGAGCAGTACTTC
CATSRETGDEQYF
>.|13|TRBJ1-2|.|TRBV9
TGTGCCAGCAGCGTCGGGCGGAACTATGGCTACACCTTC
CASSVGRNYGYTF
>.|14|TRBJ2-1|.|TRBV6-1
TGTGCCAGCAGTGAGGCGGGCCCCTACAATGAGCAGTTCTTC
CASSEAGPYNEQFF
>.|12|TRBJ1-2|.|TRBV6-6
TGTGCCAGCAGGCCTACAGTGTATGGCTACACCTTC
CASRPTVYGYTF
>.|16|TRBJ1-1|TRBD1|TRBV5-1
TGCGCCAGCAGCCCGGGTCACAGGGGGACGAACACTGAAGCTTTCTTT
CASSPGHRGTNTEAFF
>few|12|TRBJ1-1|.|TRBV6-1
TGTGCCAGCAGTGGAGCCTTGGGGGGGGCTTTCTTT
CASSGALGGAFF
>.|15|TRBJ2-1|.|TRBV4-3
TGCGCCAGCAGCCAAGATTCGGCGGGGTACAATGAGCAGTTCTTC
CASSQDSAGYNEQFF
>.|15|TRBJ2-1|TRBD1|TRBV10-1
TGCGCCAGCAGTGACTCAGGGGGCCCCTACAATGAGCAGTTCTTC
CASSDSGGPYNEQFF
>.|14|TRBJ2-5|.|TRBV27
TGTGCCAGCAGGGACGCCGGGGCCCAAGAGACCCAGTACTTC
CASRDAGAQETQYF
>once|16|TRBJ1-5|TRBD1|TRBV19
TGTGCCAGTAGGAAAGATGGACAGGGTGAGAATCAGCCCCAGCATTTT
CASRKDGQGENQPQHF
>.|15|TRBJ2-7|TRBD2|TRBV11-2
TGTGCCAGCAGCTTAGCTAGCGGGAGCTCCTACGAGCAGTACTTC
CASSLASGSSYEQYF
>.|17|TRBJ2-5|TRBD2|TRBV5-4
TGTGCCAGCAGCTTGAAGCTAGCGGGAGCGGGGCAAGAGACCCAGTACTTC
CASSLKLAGAGQETQYF